Following are 14 T cell receptor beta chains from one sample sequenced in a study of blood T cell repertoires in COVID-19. Profiled with immunoSEQ multiplex PCR; TCRdb holds only in-frame clones, not every one. In the table there are about 230,000 clones, roughly nine tenths of which are singletons. The sequenced material came from PBMCs or T cells enriched from blood (not recorded which). These receptors originate from a woman aged 25 to 39 with acute COVID-19.

The chain joins TRBV3-1 (or the pseudogene TRBV3-2) to TRBJ2-6; a weak D match, TRBD2 (6 bases). The V end was cut by 3 bases, the J end by 3 bases, with 6 bases between. Per germline, CDR1 LGHDT and CDR2 YNNKEL (reference sequence). The length of the CDR3 is 14 residues. DNA of the CDR3: TGTGCCAGCAGCCAGGGGGGTGGGGCCAACGTCCTGACTTTC. It encodes CASSQGGGANVLTF.

The rearrangement uses TRBV5-1 and TRBJ1-1, with D perhaps TRBD1 (6 bases). Per the germline V gene, CDR1 is SGHRS and CDR2 is YFSETQ. The CDR3 has 15 residues. V lost 5 bases to trimming and J lost 1 base, with 15 bases between them. CDR3 residues: CASRPNLQGNTEAFF. DNA for the CDR3: TGCGCCAGCAGGCCGAACCTACAGGGGAACACTGAAGCTTTCTTT.

The chain has TRBV7-2 and TRBJ2-5, with D uncertain. V lost 5 bases, J lost 5 bases, and 12 bases lay in between. Germline V gives CDR1 SGHTA, CDR2 FQGNSA. The CDR3 is 13 residues long. The CDR3 reads CASSTTGEETQYF. CDR3 DNA: TGTGCCAGCAGCACAACGGGTGAGGAGACCCAGTACTTC.

This clone occurred once. The chain couples TRBV4-2 to TRBJ1-1, with D uncertain. Germline V lookup: CDR1 LGHNA, CDR2 YNFKEQ. The CDR3 contains 14 residues. Trimming took off 1 base at V and 3 bases at J, with 9 bases between the two ends. DNA of the CDR3: TGTGCCAGCAGCCAAGTGCAGGAGGACACTGAAGCTTTCTTT. This encodes CASSQVQEDTEAFF.

The chain uses TRBV2 and TRBJ1-1, with 9 positions matching TRBD1. The germline V gene encodes CDR1 SNHLY and CDR2 FYNNEI. CDR3 size: 15 residues. The V gene end was trimmed by 5 bases and the J gene end by 2 bases; junction bases not matched to a gene: 6. The CDR3 DNA reads as TGTGCCAGCAGTCTCCGGGACAGGGCTAACACTGAAGCTTTCTTT. Protein sequence: CASSLRDRANTEAFF. The full variable domain, its missing parts supplied by reference TRBV2 and TRBJ1-1, is EPEVTQTPSHQVTQMGQEVILRCVPISNHLYFYWYRQILGQKVEFLVSFYNNEISEKSEIFDDQFSVERPDGSNFTLKIRSTKLEDSAMYFCASSLRDRANTEAFFGQGTRLTVV.

A note on this clone: A much larger clone differs by one base, so this may be a read error. V gene TRBV19 combines with J gene TRBJ2-7; 15 positions agree with TRBD2. V trimming: 5 bases; J trimming: 2 bases; junction bases outside the gene matches: 1. CDR3 length: 15 residues. The germline CDR1 and CDR2 sequences are LNHDA and SQIVND (reference sequence). CDR3 protein: CASSWTSGGAYEQYF. The DNA for the CDR3 is TGTGCCAGTAGTTGGACTAGCGGGGGGGCCTACGAGCAGTACTTC.

This sequence joins TRBV2 and TRBJ1-4; the match to TRBD1 covers 9 bases. Germline V gene lookup returns CDR1 SNHLY and CDR2 FYNNEI. CDR3 size: 14 residues. The V gene end was trimmed by 10 bases and the J gene end by 8 bases; junction bases not matched to a gene: 11. The CDR3 nucleotides read TGTGCCACCACGCCACGGACAGGGGAAGAAAAACTGTTTTTT. Translation gives CATTPRTGEEKLFF.

V is TRBV5-6 and J is TRBJ1-2; 8 nucleotides match TRBD1. The V and J ends lost 7 bases and 0 bases, in that order; junction bases with no gene match: 11. Germline CDR1 and CDR2: SGHDT and YYEEEE. CDR3 length equals 16 residues. The CDR3 nucleotides are TGTGCCAGCCAGCCCGTGGGACAGGAGGCTAACTATGGCTACACCTTC. Its protein is CASQPVGQEANYGYTF.

V is TRBV6-4 and J is TRBJ2-7; 8 bases match TRBD2. V dropped 8 bases and J dropped 2; count of bases not matched to a gene: 8. The CDR3 is 14 amino acids. CDR1 MRHNA and CDR2 SNTAGT come from the germline V gene. Here the CDR3 reads CASGTSGLPYEQYF. CDR3 coding DNA: TGTGCCAGCGGCACTAGCGGTTTACCCTACGAGCAGTACTTC.

In its sample, this clone was seen a few times. The rearrangement links TRBV2 to TRBJ1-1, with D perhaps TRBD1 (5 bases). This CDR3 contains 14 residues. Germline values: CDR1 SNHLY, CDR2 FYNNEI. V was shortened by 3 bases and J by 5 bases, with 13 bases between the two germline ends. The CDR3 DNA follows: TGTGCCAGCAGTGACAGGGCCCAAGGGACTGAAGCTTTCTTT. Translated: CASSDRAQGTEAFF.

The chain recombines TRBV19 with TRBJ2-3, with TRBD1 matching over 9 bases. The CDR3 is 13 residues long. With V trimmed by 4 bases and J by 6 bases, 2 bases remained unmatched. Germline loops: CDR1 LNHDA, CDR2 SQIVND (reference sequence). CDR3 sequence reads: CASSRQGVDTQYF. In nucleotides, the CDR3 is TGTGCCAGTAGTAGACAGGGGGTGGATACGCAGTATTTT. The full variable domain, with the rest looked up from reference TRBV19 and TRBJ2-3, is DGGITQSPKYLFRKEGQNVTLSCEQNLNHDAMYWYRQDPGQGLRLIYYSQIVNDFQKGDIAEGYSVSREKKESFPLTVTSAQKNPTAFYLCASSRQGVDTQYFGPGTRLTVL.

The chain combines TRBV3-1 (or the pseudogene TRBV3-2) with TRBJ1-1; a possible D gene is TRBD1 (5 bases). The CDR3 loop spans 13 amino acids. Germline loops: CDR1 LGHDT, CDR2 YNNKEL (reference sequence). V was clipped by 6 bases and J by 4 bases, with 12 bases between them. The chain's CDR3 is CASSSVGPTEAFF. The CDR3 nucleotides are TGTGCCAGCAGTTCCGTGGGGCCCACTGAAGCTTTCTTT.

J is TRBJ1-1 and V is TRBV9; 7 nucleotides align to TRBD1. This CDR3 spans 15 amino acids. Germline V lookup: CDR1 SGDLS, CDR2 YYNGEE. V shed 0 bases and J 6 bases; nucleotides not matched to a gene: 8. CDR3 amino acids: CASSVARQGSPEAFF. For the CDR3, the DNA is TGTGCCAGCAGCGTAGCGAGACAGGGTAGCCCTGAAGCTTTCTTT.

The chain links TRBV19 to TRBJ1-5; D call uncertain. The V gene's germline CDR1 is LNHDA and CDR2 SQIVND (reference sequence). Trimming left V 7 bases short and J 4 bases short, with 11 bases between. CDR3 length: 13 amino acids. As DNA, the CDR3 is TGTGCCAGTACAGTAACCGGGAATCAGCCCCAGCATTTT. Translation: CASTVTGNQPQHF.